This is a list of T cell receptor beta chains from one sample in a study of cytomegalovirus exposure and HLA in healthy donors. This table comes from immunoSEQ multiplex PCR, and its TCRdb copy is limited to in-frame clones, with some not included. The repertoire consists of about 140,000 clones, with roughly 78% occurring once and the leading ten covering around 2.9%. Sequences were obtained from PBMCs. The source of these receptors is a female donor in good health and CMV-seronegative. CDR3s include the opening cysteine and the closing phenylalanine or tryptophan. The D gene is left open where the match is weak. Size is omitted from some rows. Given values are once, few, many or a class for expanded clones.

abundance: -
len: 14
d_gene: -
j_gene: TRBJ1-2
v_gene: TRBV5-4
CDR3nt: TGTGCCAGCAGCTTGGGAGGGTTTGACTATGGCTACACCTTT
CDR3aa: CASSLGGFDYGYTF

abundance: -
len: 13
d_gene: -
j_gene: TRBJ2-2
v_gene: TRBV6-5
CDR3nt: TGTGCCAGCAGTTACGGCCTAGCCGGGGAGCTGTTTTTT
CDR3aa: CASSYGLAGELFF

abundance: -
len: 13
d_gene: -
j_gene: TRBJ2-3
v_gene: TRBV9
CDR3nt: TGTGCCAGCAGCGTATCGGGGACAGATACGCAGTATTTT
CDR3aa: CASSVSGTDTQYF

abundance: few
len: 16
d_gene: -
j_gene: TRBJ1-1
v_gene: TRBV11-2
CDR3nt: TGTGCCAGCAGCTTAGATGCAGGCCAGAGAGCCACTGAAGCTTTCTTT
CDR3aa: CASSLDAGQRATEAFF

abundance: once
len: 14
d_gene: -
j_gene: TRBJ1-6
v_gene: TRBV6-5
CDR3nt: TGTGCCAGCAGTTATGGTCAGGGGAATTCACCCCTCCACTTT
CDR3aa: CASSYGQGNSPLHF

abundance: -
len: 17
d_gene: -
j_gene: TRBJ1-5
v_gene: TRBV2
CDR3nt: TGTGCCAGCAGTGAAACGGGACAACGATATAGCAATCAGCCCCAGCATTTT
CDR3aa: CASSETGQRYSNQPQHF

abundance: -
len: 13
d_gene: TRBD1
j_gene: TRBJ2-7
v_gene: TRBV27
CDR3nt: TGTGCCAGCCGGACAGGGAAGATGAACGAGCAGTACTTC
CDR3aa: CASRTGKMNEQYF

abundance: few
len: 15
d_gene: TRBD1
j_gene: TRBJ1-5
v_gene: TRBV28
CDR3nt: TGTGCCAGCAGTACCGGGACAGGGAGATATCAGCCCCAGCATTTT
CDR3aa: CASSTGTGRYQPQHF

abundance: -
len: 15
d_gene: -
j_gene: TRBJ2-5
v_gene: TRBV9
CDR3nt: TGTGCCAGCAGCGTAGGTGTCAGGGGACAAGAGACCCAGTACTTC
CDR3aa: CASSVGVRGQETQYF

abundance: -
len: 12
d_gene: -
j_gene: TRBJ1-2
v_gene: TRBV27
CDR3nt: TGTGCCAGCAGGGACGGGGGCTATGGCTACACCTTC
CDR3aa: CASRDGGYGYTF

abundance: -
len: 16
d_gene: TRBD1
j_gene: TRBJ1-2
v_gene: TRBV7-8
CDR3nt: TGTGCCAGCAGCTTAGCGCAGGGGGCGGGTGGCTATGGCTACACCTTC
CDR3aa: CASSLAQGAGGYGYTF

abundance: -
len: 16
d_gene: TRBD2
j_gene: TRBJ2-1
v_gene: TRBV2
CDR3nt: TGTGCCAGCAGTGAAGCGTCTGGACTAGATTACAATGAGCAGTTCTTC
CDR3aa: CASSEASGLDYNEQFF

abundance: -
len: 15
d_gene: TRBD2
j_gene: TRBJ2-2
v_gene: TRBV29-1
CDR3nt: TGCAGCGTCAACCTAGCGGGAGCTGGCACCGGGGAGCTGTTTTTT
CDR3aa: CSVNLAGAGTGELFF

abundance: -
len: 13
d_gene: -
j_gene: TRBJ2-3
v_gene: TRBV29-1
CDR3nt: TGCAGCGCTCACAGGGGACTCACAGATACGCAGTATTTT
CDR3aa: CSAHRGLTDTQYF

abundance: few
len: 15
d_gene: TRBD2
j_gene: TRBJ2-7
v_gene: TRBV6-1
CDR3nt: TGTGCCAGCAGTGGACTAGCGGAGGTGAACGAGGAGCAGTACTTC
CDR3aa: CASSGLAEVNEEQYF

abundance: -
len: 15
d_gene: TRBD2
j_gene: TRBJ2-3
v_gene: TRBV7-2
CDR3nt: TGTGCCAGCAGCTTAGCGGGCGGGGGGGCAGATACGCAGTATTTT
CDR3aa: CASSLAGGGADTQYF

abundance: -
len: 17
d_gene: -
j_gene: TRBJ2-1
v_gene: TRBV27
CDR3nt: TGTGCCAGCAGTCCACCCAGGATAGGCTCCTCCTACAATGAGCAGTTCTTC
CDR3aa: CASSPPRIGSSYNEQFF

abundance: -
len: 11
d_gene: TRBD1
j_gene: TRBJ2-7
v_gene: TRBV28
CDR3nt: TGTGCCAGCGGGGACAGGGTTGAGCAGTACTTC
CDR3aa: CASGDRVEQYF

abundance: -
len: 14
d_gene: TRBD1
j_gene: TRBJ2-7
v_gene: TRBV28
CDR3nt: TGTGCCAGCACCTCAGGGGGCGCATTAGCCGAGCAGTACTTC
CDR3aa: CASTSGGALAEQYF

abundance: -
len: 14
d_gene: TRBD2
j_gene: TRBJ2-2
v_gene: TRBV2
CDR3nt: TGTGCCAGCAGTGGAGCGGGAGAGGCCGGGGAGCTGTTTTTT
CDR3aa: CASSGAGEAGELFF

abundance: -
len: 14
d_gene: -
j_gene: TRBJ2-7
v_gene: TRBV7-2
CDR3nt: TGTGCCAGCAGCTTCTCGGGACAACCCTACGAGCAGTACTTC
CDR3aa: CASSFSGQPYEQYF

abundance: -
len: 15
d_gene: TRBD1
j_gene: TRBJ2-7
v_gene: TRBV9
CDR3nt: TGTGCCAGCAGCCCCCGGGCAGGGGGCGCGGAAGAGCAGTACTTC
CDR3aa: CASSPRAGGAEEQYF

abundance: once
len: 15
d_gene: -
j_gene: TRBJ1-6
v_gene: TRBV5-6
CDR3nt: TGTGCCAGCAGCTTGTGGCAGGCAAATAATTCACCCCTCCACTTT
CDR3aa: CASSLWQANNSPLHF

abundance: -
len: 14
d_gene: TRBD1
j_gene: TRBJ1-3
v_gene: TRBV7-8
CDR3nt: TGTGCCAGCAGCTGGACAGGGTCTGGAAACACCATATATTTT
CDR3aa: CASSWTGSGNTIYF

abundance: few
len: 13
d_gene: TRBD1
j_gene: TRBJ1-2
v_gene: TRBV19
CDR3nt: TGTGCCAGTAATGACAGGGGGCAGGGAGGCTACACCTTC
CDR3aa: CASNDRGQGGYTF

abundance: -
len: 16
d_gene: TRBD2
j_gene: TRBJ2-5
v_gene: TRBV5-1
CDR3nt: TGCGCCAGCAGAGGATCTAGCGGGGGGGCACAGGGGACCCAGTACTTC
CDR3aa: CASRGSSGGAQGTQYF

abundance: -
len: 15
d_gene: -
j_gene: TRBJ2-7
v_gene: TRBV2
CDR3nt: TGTGCCAGCAGTGCTACTGAAAGGAGCTCCTACGAGCAGTACTTC
CDR3aa: CASSATERSSYEQYF

abundance: -
len: 19
d_gene: -
j_gene: TRBJ1-6
v_gene: TRBV19
CDR3nt: TGTGCCAGTAGCACTGGCAATCACAGGGCCGACCTCAGTAATTCACCCCTCCACTTT
CDR3aa: CASSTGNHRADLSNSPLHF